The source of this T cell receptor beta chain is a study of blood T cell repertoires in COVID-19. For the study at large: COVID-19 samples from acute and convalescent phases originated in the United States, Italy and Spain. Sources were T cells, B-cell-depleted T cells, or PBMCs; the material itself was cDNA or gDNA.

This clone was detected once. Germline V gene lookup returns CDR1 SGHTS and CDR2 YDEGEE. Trimming removed 2 bases from V and 6 bases from J; junction bases left unmatched: 9. This CDR3 is built from 16 residues. Method: immunoSEQ multiplex PCR; TCRdb's copy keeps in-frame clones and lacks some. Of about 16,000 clones in the sample, around 88% were seen once. The chain employs TRBV5-8 and TRBJ2-1; 9 bases are shared with TRBD1. The sequence was obtained from a human donor in a cohort sampled during active COVID-19. The sample consisted of peripheral blood. The CDR3 region is CASSFHRGLARNEQFF. The CDR3 nucleotides are TGTGCCAGCAGCTTCCACAGGGGGCTTGCTCGCAATGAGCAGTTCTTC.